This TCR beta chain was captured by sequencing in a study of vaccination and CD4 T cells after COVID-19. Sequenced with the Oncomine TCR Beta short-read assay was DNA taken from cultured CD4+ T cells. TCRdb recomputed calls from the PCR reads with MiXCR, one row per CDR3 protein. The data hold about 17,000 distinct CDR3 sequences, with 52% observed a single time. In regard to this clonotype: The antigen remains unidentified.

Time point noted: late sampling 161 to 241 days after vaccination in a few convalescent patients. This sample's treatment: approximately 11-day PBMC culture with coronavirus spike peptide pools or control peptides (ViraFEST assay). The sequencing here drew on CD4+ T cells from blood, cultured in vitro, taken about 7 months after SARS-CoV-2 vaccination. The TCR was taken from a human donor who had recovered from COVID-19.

CDR3 region: CASSPYQRDYEQYF. The CDR3 DNA reads TGTGCCAGCAGCCCATACCAGCGGGACTACGAGCAGTACTTC. The chain combines TRBV7-2 with TRBJ2-7; 7 positions agree with TRBD2. The germline V gene has CDR1 SGHTA and CDR2 FQGNSA. This CDR3 spans 14 amino acids. The V and J ends lost 5 bases and 3 bases, in that order; junction bases with no gene match: 7.